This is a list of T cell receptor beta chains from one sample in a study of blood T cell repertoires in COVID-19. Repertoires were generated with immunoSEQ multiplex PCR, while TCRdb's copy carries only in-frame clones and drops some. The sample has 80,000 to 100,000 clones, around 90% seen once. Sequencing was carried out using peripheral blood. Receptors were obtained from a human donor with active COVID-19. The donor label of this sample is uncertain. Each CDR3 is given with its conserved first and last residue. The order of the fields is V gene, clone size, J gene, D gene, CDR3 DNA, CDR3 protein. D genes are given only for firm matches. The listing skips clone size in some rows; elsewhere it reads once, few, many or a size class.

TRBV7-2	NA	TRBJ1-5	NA	TGTGCCAGCAGCTTAGTGTCAGGTAATCAGCCCCAGCATTTT	CASSLVSGNQPQHF
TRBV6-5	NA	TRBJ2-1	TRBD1	TGTGCCAGCGGGACAGGGTCCTACAATGAGCAGTTCTTC	CASGTGSYNEQFF
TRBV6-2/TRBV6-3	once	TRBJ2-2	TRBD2	TGTGCCAGCAGCTTGGGACTAGCGGGGGGCACCGGGGAGCTGTTTTTT	CASSLGLAGGTGELFF
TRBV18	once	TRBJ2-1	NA	TGTGCCAGCTCACCACGGTTCGGGGGGCTAGGCAATGAGCAGTTCTTC	CASSPRFGGLGNEQFF
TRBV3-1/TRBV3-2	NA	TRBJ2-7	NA	TGTGCCAGCAGCCAATTTGGGGGGTCCTCCTACGAGCAGTACTTC	CASSQFGGSSYEQYF
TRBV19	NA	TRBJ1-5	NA	TGTGCCAGTAGTATTATCCGACAGGATAGCAATCAGCCCCAGCATTTT	CASSIIRQDSNQPQHF
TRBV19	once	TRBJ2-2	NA	TGTGCCAGTAGTGGCAGGGGGAACACCGGGGAGCTGTTTTTT	CASSGRGNTGELFF
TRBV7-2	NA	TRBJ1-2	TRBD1	TGTGCCAGCAGCTTCCCGAAGGGGGCAGGTATCTATGGCTACACCTTC	CASSFPKGAGIYGYTF
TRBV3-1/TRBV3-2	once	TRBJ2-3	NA	TGTGCCAGCAGCCAAGAGTCTTTCACAGATACGCAGTATTTT	CASSQESFTDTQYF
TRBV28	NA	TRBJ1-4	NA	TGTGCCAGCAGTTTCGCGGGCTCAAATATCGGGAAACTGTTTTTT	CASSFAGSNIGKLFF
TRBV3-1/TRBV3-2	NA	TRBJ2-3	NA	TGTGCCAGCAGCCAAGTTCGGGGCAGGGACAAAACAGATACGCAGTATTTT	CASSQVRGRDKTDTQYF
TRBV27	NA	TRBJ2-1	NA	TGTGCCAGCAGTTTATCGGGGCTAGCGTACAATGAGCAGTTCTTC	CASSLSGLAYNEQFF
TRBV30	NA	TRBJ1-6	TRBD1	TGTGCCTGGAGTGTACGCGACAGGGTGAATTCACCCCTCCACTTT	CAWSVRDRVNSPLHF
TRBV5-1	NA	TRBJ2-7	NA	TGCGCCAGCAGAATGACAGGTTGGGGGTCAGACGAGCAGTACTTC	CASRMTGWGSDEQYF
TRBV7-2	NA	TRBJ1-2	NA	TGTGCCAGCAGCGGCCAGGGGATCTATGGCTACACCTTC	CASSGQGIYGYTF
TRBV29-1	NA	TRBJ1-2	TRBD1	TGCAGCGGGGGGACAGAAAATGGCTACACCTTC	CSGGTENGYTF
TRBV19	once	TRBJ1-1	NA	TGTGCCAGTAGTAAGAGGGTAGGGATGAACACTGAAGCTTTCTTT	CASSKRVGMNTEAFF
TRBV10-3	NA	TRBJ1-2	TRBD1	TGTGCCATCAGTTCACCGGGACAGGTCCAGGAAGCGTATGGCTACACCTTC	CAISSPGQVQEAYGYTF
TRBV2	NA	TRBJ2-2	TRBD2	TGTGCCAGCACCCCCCCCCGGGTTCAGACTAGCGGACTTGACACCGGGGAGCTGTTTTTT	CASTPPRVQTSGLDTGELFF
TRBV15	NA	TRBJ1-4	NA	TGTGCCACCAGCAACGCTCGGGTGGATGAAAAACTGTTTTTT	CATSNARVDEKLFF
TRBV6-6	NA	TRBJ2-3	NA	TGTGCCAGCAGTGCCACCGGACTGAACACAGATACGCAGTATTTT	CASSATGLNTDTQYF
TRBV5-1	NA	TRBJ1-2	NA	TGCGCCAGCAGCGAGAGGGAGATCCGTAACTATGGCTACACCTTC	CASSEREIRNYGYTF
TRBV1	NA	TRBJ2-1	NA	TGCACCAGCTCCCCTAGTAGGGGGGGCGCTCAGGAAAATGAGCAGTTCTTC	CTSSPSRGGAQENEQFF
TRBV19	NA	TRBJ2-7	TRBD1	TGTGCCAGTAGTTCGACAGGGATTCGGCACTACGAGCAGTACTTC	CASSSTGIRHYEQYF
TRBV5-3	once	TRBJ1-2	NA	TGTGCCAGAAGCTTGGAGGGAGGGGATGAAGCCTATGGCTACACCTTC	CARSLEGGDEAYGYTF
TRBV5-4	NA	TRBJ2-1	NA	TGTGCCAGCAGCCTTGGTAACAGGTACTCCTACAATGAGCAGTTCTTC	CASSLGNRYSYNEQFF
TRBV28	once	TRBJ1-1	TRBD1	TGTGCCAGCAGTTCGTCCGGGACAGGGAACACTGAAGCTTTCTTT	CASSSSGTGNTEAFF
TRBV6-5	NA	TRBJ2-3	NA	TGTGCCAGTAGGAGGGGGGGAACGGCAGATACGCAGTATTTT	CASRRGGTADTQYF
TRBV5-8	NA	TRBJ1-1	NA	TGTGCCAGCAGCCTCAGGACTGAAGCTTTCTTT	CASSLRTEAFF
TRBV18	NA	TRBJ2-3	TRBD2	TGTGCCAGCTCACTAACCCTAGCGGGGGAAGATACGCAGTATTTT	CASSLTLAGEDTQYF
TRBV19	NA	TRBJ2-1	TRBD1	TGTGCCAGTAGTATAGGGGGACAGGGACGTAATGAGCAGTTCTTC	CASSIGGQGRNEQFF
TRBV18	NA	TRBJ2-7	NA	TGTGCCAGCTCACCAATAGAGGTAACACCCTACGAGCAGTACTTC	CASSPIEVTPYEQYF
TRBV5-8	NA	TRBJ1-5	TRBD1	TGTGCCAGCAGCTTAGGGACAGCTAATCAGCCCCAGCATTTT	CASSLGTANQPQHF
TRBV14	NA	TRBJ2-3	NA	TGTGCCAGCAGCCAATCGCATCGCGCCACAGATACGCAGTATTTT	CASSQSHRATDTQYF
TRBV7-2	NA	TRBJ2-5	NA	TGTGCCAGCAGCTTACTCACGGGGTCGTACCAAGAGACCCAGTACTTC	CASSLLTGSYQETQYF
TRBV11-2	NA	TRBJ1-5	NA	TGTGCCAGCAGCTTACACTTACGTCAGCCCCAGCATTTT	CASSLHLRQPQHF
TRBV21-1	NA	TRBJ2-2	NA	TGTGCCAGCAGCAAAGTTCGTTTGGTCTTAATGTCGGGACAGAAGAACACCGGGGAGCTGTTTTTT	CASSKVRLVLMSGQKNTGELFF
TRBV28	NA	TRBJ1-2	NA	TGTGCCAGCAGTTCTACAGGCCTATTGCCTCGCAATGGCTACACCTTC	CASSSTGLLPRNGYTF
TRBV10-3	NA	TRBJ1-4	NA	TGTGCCATCAGGGACAGATCTAATGAAAAACTGTTTTTT	CAIRDRSNEKLFF
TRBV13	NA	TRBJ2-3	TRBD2	TGTGCCAGCGCCAGGCAGACTAGCGGGACTAGCACAGATACGCAGTATTTT	CASARQTSGTSTDTQYF
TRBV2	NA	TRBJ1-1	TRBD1	TGTGCCAGCAGGGAAGGACAGGGGGCCACTGAAGCTTTCTTT	CASREGQGATEAFF
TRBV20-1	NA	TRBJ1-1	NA	TGCAGTGCCGCGGGGGGTGTGGAAGCTTTCTTT	CSAAGGVEAFF
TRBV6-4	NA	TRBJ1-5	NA	TGTGCCAGCAGTGTGGTGACAGGCGATTATAGCAATCAGCCCCAGCATTTT	CASSVVTGDYSNQPQHF
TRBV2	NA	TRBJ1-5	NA	TGTGCCAGCAGAGATACAGGGTATCAGCCCCAGCATTTT	CASRDTGYQPQHF
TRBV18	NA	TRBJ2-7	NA	TGTGCCAGCTCGCCCCCAGGGGACCTCTACGAGCAGTACTTC	CASSPPGDLYEQYF
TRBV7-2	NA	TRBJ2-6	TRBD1	TGTGCCAGCAGCTTAGGGGGACAGTCTGGGGCCAACGTCCTGACTTTC	CASSLGGQSGANVLTF
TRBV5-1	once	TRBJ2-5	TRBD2	TGCGCCAGCAGCTCCCGACTAGCGGGGGGGCTACGAGAGACCCAGTACTTC	CASSSRLAGGLRETQYF
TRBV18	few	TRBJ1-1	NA	TGTGCCAGCTCAGCTAACAGGGATACTGAAGCTTTCTTT	CASSANRDTEAFF
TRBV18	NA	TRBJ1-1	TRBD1	TGTGCCAGCTCACCACAGGGGGCCAACACTGAAGCTTTCTTT	CASSPQGANTEAFF
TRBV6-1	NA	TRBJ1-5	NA	TGTGCCAGCAGTGATACCTGGGGGGTCAATCAGCCCCAGCATTTT	CASSDTWGVNQPQHF
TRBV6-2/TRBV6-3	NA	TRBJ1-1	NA	TGTGCCAGCAGTTACTCGATTATAGCAATGAACACTGAAGCTTTCTTT	CASSYSIIAMNTEAFF
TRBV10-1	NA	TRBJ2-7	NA	TGCGCCAGCAGTCCCACGACAGACTCCTACGAGCAGTACTTC	CASSPTTDSYEQYF